The present T cell receptor beta chain was sequenced within a study of response to subunit inactivated influenza vaccine. One entry per CDR3 protein results from TCRdb running MiXCR on the RT-PCR reads. In the table there are hundreds of thousands of distinct CDR3 sequences, about 11% of which are singletons. V lost 0 bases, J lost 4 bases, and 13 bases lay in between. Germline V gives CDR1 ENHRY, CDR2 SYGVKD. The CDR3 runs 15 residues. These same data were also listed under a study on T cells expressing NK-cell markers. That work states: UMIs accompanied the 5'RACE template switching by which TCR beta cDNA was made.

The rearrangement links TRBV10-3 to TRBJ2-7; weak D call: TRBD2 (5 bases). The material sequenced was PBMCs from blood, taken on the day of vaccination. This TCR derives from a man aged 45-65 years who received an inactivated influenza vaccine. CDR3: CAISESRGGPYEQYF. CDR3 nucleotides: TGTGCCATCAGTGAGTCACGCGGAGGCCCGTACGAGCAGTACTTC.